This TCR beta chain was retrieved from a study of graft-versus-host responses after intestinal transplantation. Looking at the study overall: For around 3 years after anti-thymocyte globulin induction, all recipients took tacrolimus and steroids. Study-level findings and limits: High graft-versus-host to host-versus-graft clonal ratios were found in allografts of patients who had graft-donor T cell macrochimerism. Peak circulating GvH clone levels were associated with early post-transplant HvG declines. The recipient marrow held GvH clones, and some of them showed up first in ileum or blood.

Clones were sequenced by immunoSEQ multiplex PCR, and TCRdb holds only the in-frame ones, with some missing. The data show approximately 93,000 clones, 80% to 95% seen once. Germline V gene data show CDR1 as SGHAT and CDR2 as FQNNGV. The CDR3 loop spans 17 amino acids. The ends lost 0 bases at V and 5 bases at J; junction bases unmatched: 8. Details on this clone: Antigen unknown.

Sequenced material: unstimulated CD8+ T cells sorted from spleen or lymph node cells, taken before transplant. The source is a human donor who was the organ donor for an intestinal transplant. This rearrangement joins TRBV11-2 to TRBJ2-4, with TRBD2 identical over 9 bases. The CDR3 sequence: CASSLEFRRGGENIQYF. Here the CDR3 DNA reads TGTGCCAGCAGCTTAGAATTTCGGCGGGGGGGAGAAAACATTCAGTACTTC.